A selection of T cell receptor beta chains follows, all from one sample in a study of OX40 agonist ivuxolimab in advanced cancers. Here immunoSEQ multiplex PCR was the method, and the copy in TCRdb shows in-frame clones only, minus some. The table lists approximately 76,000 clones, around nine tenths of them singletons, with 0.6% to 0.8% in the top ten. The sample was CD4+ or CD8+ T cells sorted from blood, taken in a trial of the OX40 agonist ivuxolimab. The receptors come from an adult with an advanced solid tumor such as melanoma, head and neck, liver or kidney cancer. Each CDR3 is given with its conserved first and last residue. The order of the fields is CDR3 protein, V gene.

CASSFRLLTSGANVLTF,TRBV5-1
CASSWQGEVTDTQYF,TRBV6-5
CASSPGANVLTF,TRBV10-1
CAISGTQETQYF,TRBV10-3
CASSTAGMGSEKLFF,TRBV5-6
CASSVVEGAHWEETQYF,TRBV9
CASSSGQGLIYGYTF,TRBV7-9
CASSWDRGHTEAFF,TRBV5-6
CASSRPGTSGRLKQYF,TRBV28
CASSRRSTGTGNEQYF,TRBV4-3
CSAGGEGQPQHF,TRBV29-1
CASTGGSFSYNEQFF,TRBV19
CASSPQTGLGNYGYTF,TRBV7-2
CANQQGNTGELFF,TRBV10-3
CASSAGQGRGEAFF,TRBV9
CASSPRGGSTEAFF,TRBV6-6
CASSSRSNRVYTEAFF,TRBV4-1
CASALIWVSDTQYF,TRBV6-4
CASSLFVGPGYTF,TRBV7-2
CASSAAGVPYYNEQFF,TRBV9
CASSPAGGTDTQYF,TRBV19
CASSPYEFREGDSPLHF,TRBV18
CASSLEGRQADTQYF,TRBV7-3
CASSTNTGNRYHEQYF,TRBV19
CASSPSGGSYNEQFF,TRBV9
CASSPHPGTSVGSENIQYF,TRBV7-8
CASSQDARARTEKLFF,TRBV14
CASSEGGEDTQYF,TRBV2
CASTNSGQERTDTQYF,TRBV5-1
CASSTGTGNQETQYF,TRBV7-6
CASSDVQGRGGYTF,TRBV6-4
CASSLRQGIMNTEAFF,TRBV5-5
CASSLLQGGSEQFF,TRBV6-1
CAWSFTAGTIYF,TRBV30
CASSASRENIQYF,TRBV28
CASSMLSRSYEQYF,TRBV19
CASSPRTPNTEAFF,TRBV14
CAWSVHVNTEAFF,TRBV30
CASSINGRLTEAFF,TRBV27
CASSIGTSNEKLFF,TRBV21-1
CASGKQGAYEQYF,TRBV5-1